This TCR beta chain was identified during a study of T-cell reconstitution after alpha-beta-depleted transplantation in children. A library of TCRbeta sequences, prepared with unique molecular identifiers, was generated. In TCRdb, the PCR reads were re-called with MiXCR into one record per CDR3 protein. This sample has hundreds of thousands of distinct CDR3 sequences, with roughly 17% found just once. The CDR3 totals 11 residues. Trimming shortened V by 5 bases and J by 11 bases, and 10 bases separated the two germline ends. Ten or more counts support this clonotype. This material consisted of PBMCs from the stem cell graft donor, taken from the stem cell graft. The sequence was collected from a human donor who donated a stem cell graft to a child with acute myeloid leukemia. The rearrangement joins TRBV12-3 or TRBV12-4 to TRBJ2-1; D is uncertain. This chain's CDR3 is CASSVTDKQFF. CDR3 coding DNA: TGTGCCAGCAGTGTGACGGATAAGCAGTTCTTC.